The 27 T cell receptor beta chains presented below share a single source sample, sequenced in a study of identical twins (TCRdb year 2016). The library was built by means of 5' RACE. The listed sequencing device is Illumina HiSeq 2000. TCRdb handled the public reads itself, with Q25 trimming in fastp and clone calling in MiXCR, and kept productive beta chains. Rows matching on CDR3 protein sequence are summarized as one entry with the most common DNA and genes. In this sample the table shows approximately 500,000 distinct CDR3 sequences, roughly a quarter of which occur a single time. Just under 3% of the sample is held by the ten biggest clonotypes. These records were also assigned to another study, of T cells expressing NK-cell markers.

Sequenced: CD4+ T cells sorted from blood. All receptors come from a woman between 18 and 30 years old in good health.

This clonotype has a handful of counts. The rearrangement joins TRBV30 to TRBJ1-1, with D unclear. This CDR3 spans 12 amino acids. Germline CDR1 GTSNPN, CDR2 SVGIG (reference sequence). V was trimmed by 5 bases and J by 4 bases, leaving 11 bases between them. The chain's CDR3 is CAWGPLRTEAFF. CDR3 nucleotides: TGTGCCTGGGGCCCCCTTCGCACTGAAGCTTTCTTT.

In this sample, this clonotype turned up a few times. The chain is built from TRBV12-3 or TRBV12-4 and TRBJ2-2; the D is unclear. V lost 6 bases and J 4 bases, leaving 9 bases between the germline ends. CDR3 length: 13 amino acids. This chain's CDR3 is CASRRGGTGELFF. The CDR3 region has the DNA TGTGCCAGCAGGCGCGGCGGCACCGGGGAGCTGTTTTTT.

The chain combines TRBV5-5 with TRBJ2-1; TRBD2 agrees at 11 bases. CDR3 length: 16 residues. Germline lookup yields CDR1 SGHKS and CDR2 YYEKEE (reference sequence). With V trimmed by 5 bases and J by 5 bases, 9 bases remained unmatched. CDR3 coding DNA: TGTGCCAGCAGTCCTGTAGCGGGGGGGGACCACAATGAGCAGTTCTTC. Residues: CASSPVAGGDHNEQFF.

J is TRBJ2-2 and V is TRBV12-3 or TRBV12-4; 10 nucleotides line up with TRBD2. The CDR3 covers 16 residues. The junction had 9 bases not matched to a gene; V was cut back by 6 bases and J by 5 bases. The CDR3 nucleotides read TGTGCCAGCAGACCAAATAGCGGGGGGAGGACCGGGGAGCTGTTTTTT. Its protein is CASRPNSGGRTGELFF.

This clonotype appeared many times. V usage is TRBV7-2 and J usage is TRBJ2-7, with a weak D call TRBD1 (6 bases). Trimming took 7 bases from V and 2 from J, leaving 15 bases between them. CDR3 length: 14 residues. Germline assignment: CDR1 SGHTA and CDR2 FQGNSA. The CDR3 reads CASTNNRVAYEQYF. In DNA form, the CDR3 reads TGTGCCAGCACTAACAACAGGGTCGCCTACGAGCAGTACTTC.

The chain is built from TRBV29-1 and TRBJ1-3; 9 positions agree with TRBD1. In germline, CDR1 is SQVTM, CDR2 ANQGSEA. V shed 7 bases, J shed 4 bases, and the junction held 11 bases outside the gene matches. CDR3 size: 15 residues. The CDR3 here is CSAAPGQGPGNTIYF. In DNA, the CDR3 is TGCAGCGCAGCTCCGGGACAGGGTCCCGGAAACACCATATATTTT.

The rearrangement joins TRBV7-6 to TRBJ2-5; no definite D call. The CDR3 totals 13 residues. Trimming left V 4 bases short and J 5 bases short, with 11 bases between. Germline CDR1 is SGHVS and CDR2 is FNYEAQ. CDR3 region: CASSSAGSETQYF. The CDR3 DNA follows: TGTGCCAGCAGCTCGGCTGGTAGTGAGACCCAGTACTTC.

This clonotype was seen just once. V usage is TRBV4-3 and J usage is TRBJ2-3, with 9 bases fitting TRBD2. This CDR3 comprises 16 residues. Germline values: CDR1 LGHNA, CDR2 YSLEER. The V gene end was trimmed by 0 bases and the J gene end by 8 bases; junction bases not matched to a gene: 9. CDR3 nucleotides: TGCGCCAGCAGCCAAGACTCGCGGGAGGGCCGGGGTACGCAGTATTTT. Amino acid sequence: CASSQDSREGRGTQYF.

The chain recombines TRBV10-3 with TRBJ2-1; D is uncertain. This CDR3 spans 15 amino acids. Germline values: CDR1 ENHRY, CDR2 SYGVKD. V lost 0 bases, J lost 0 bases, and 6 bases lay in between. The CDR3 DNA is TGTGCCATCAGTGAGTCCGCGAGCTCCTACAATGAGCAGTTCTTC. Its translation: CAISESASSYNEQFF.

The chain has TRBV5-6 and TRBJ2-7, with 9 nucleotides matching TRBD1. This CDR3 contains 16 residues. Germline assignment: CDR1 SGHDT and CDR2 YYEEEE. J gave up 3 bases and V 4 bases, and 11 bases lay outside the gene matches. Here the CDR3 DNA reads TGTGCCAGCAGCACCTTGGGACAGGGAGGGATCTACGAGCAGTACTTC. This encodes CASSTLGQGGIYEQYF.

This clonotype was detected a few times. The chain joins TRBV20-1 to TRBJ2-7; the match to TRBD2 covers 7 bases. The CDR3 is made up of 14 amino acids. The V gene's germline CDR1 is DFQATT and CDR2 SNEGSKA (reference sequence). The V and J ends lost 2 bases and 3 bases, in that order; junction bases with no gene match: 7. DNA of the CDR3: TGCAGTGCTAGATACGGGGGGTCCAACTACGAGCAGTACTTC. Amino acid sequence: CSARYGGSNYEQYF.

A few counts support this clonotype. The chain combines TRBV6-1 with TRBJ2-3, with 7 bases identical to TRBD2. Trimming at V came to 0 bases and at J to 9 bases, leaving 18 bases not matched to a gene. This CDR3 region has 18 residues. The germline V gene has CDR1 MNHNS and CDR2 SASEGT. The CDR3 spells CASSEALGGTPTVMTQYF. The CDR3 region has the DNA TGTGCCAGCAGTGAAGCCCTCGGGGGGACCCCGACGGTGATGACGCAGTATTTT.

The chain carries TRBV3-1 and TRBJ2-3, with D hard to call. Looked up from germline, CDR1 is LGHDT and CDR2 is YNNKEL (reference sequence). This CDR3 contains 13 residues. The V and J ends lost 4 bases and 2 bases respectively, with 7 bases between them. CDR3 in DNA: TGTGCCAGCAGCCTACAAAACACAGATACGCAGTATTTT. Translating it yields CASSLQNTDTQYF.

The genes are TRBV6-5 and TRBJ2-7; no definite D call. Germline V CDR1 and CDR2: MNHEY, SVGAGI. The germline V and J ends were trimmed by 0 bases and 2 bases, with 17 bases remaining between them. The CDR3 length is 17 residues. The CDR3 loop reads CASSYSVGYDRTYEQYF. In DNA form, the CDR3 reads TGTGCCAGCAGTTACTCCGTAGGGTACGATAGAACCTACGAGCAGTACTTC.

This chain uses TRBV5-1 with TRBJ2-4; D is uncertain. Trimming pared 0 bases from V and 0 bases from J, leaving 10 bases between. CDR1 SGHRS and CDR2 YFSETQ come from the germline V gene. This CDR3 has 16 residues. CDR3 nucleotide sequence: TGCGCCAGCAGCTTGGCCGGTGATCTAGCCAAAAACATTCAGTACTTC. It specifies CASSLAGDLAKNIQYF.

This clonotype showed up just a few times. The chain joins TRBV7-2 to TRBJ2-2, with 12 bases aligning to TRBD2. This CDR3 has 16 residues. Germline V lookup: CDR1 SGHTA, CDR2 FQGNSA. With V trimmed by 1 base and J by 6 bases, 3 bases remained unmatched. The CDR3 DNA reads as TGTGCCAGCAGCTTAGTCTCTAGCGGGAGGGCCGGGGAGCTGTTTTTT. Protein product: CASSLVSSGRAGELFF.

This chain joins TRBV10-3 and TRBJ2-7; 7 bases fit TRBD2. The junction had 12 bases not matched to a gene; V was cut back by 10 bases and J by 3 bases. The CDR3 loop spans 14 amino acids. Germline loops: CDR1 ENHRY, CDR2 SYGVKD. The CDR3 DNA reads TGTGCCACCTCCCCGGGACTACCCATCTACGAGCAGTACTTC. This sequence encodes CATSPGLPIYEQYF.

This clonotype occurred a few times. The J gene is TRBJ1-6, the V gene TRBV6-1; 7 bases fit TRBD1. The J segment lost 7 bases and the V segment lost 6 bases, leaving 9 bases of the junction unmatched. This CDR3 comprises 15 residues. The germline V gene has CDR1 MNHNS and CDR2 SASEGT. The CDR3 reads CASSNDRAGNSPLHF. The CDR3 coding sequence is TGTGCCAGCAGCAACGACAGGGCGGGGAATTCACCCCTCCACTTT.

The chain recombines TRBV6-1 with TRBJ2-3; TRBD2 is a possible D gene (6 bases). Germline V gene data show CDR1 as MNHNS and CDR2 as SASEGT. This CDR3 spans 15 amino acids. V dropped 6 bases and J dropped 5 bases, with 18 bases sitting between them. The CDR3 bases are TGTGCCAGCAGCTGGAGGAGGGCCCGAGAAGATACGCAGTATTTT. This translates into CASSWRRAREDTQYF.

In this sample, this clonotype turned up a few times. V and J are TRBV20-1 and TRBJ2-5; 8 nucleotides line up with TRBD2. This CDR3 is built from 12 residues. After removal of 6 bases from V and 5 bases from J, the junction contained 5 bases not matched to a gene. Germline CDR1 and CDR2: DFQATT and SNEGSKA (reference sequence). CDR3 nucleotides: TGCAGTGCCGCCCGGGGGGGGGAGACCCAGTACTTC. It encodes CSAARGGETQYF.

This clonotype has more than one count but fewer than ten. The CDR3 loop reads CSARVGPSRDTQYF. In nucleotides, the CDR3 is TGCAGTGCTAGAGTCGGGCCCTCCAGAGATACGCAGTATTTT. The chain uses TRBV20-1 and TRBJ2-3; D unresolved. Germline values: CDR1 DFQATT, CDR2 SNEGSKA (reference sequence). This CDR3 region has 14 residues. The V end was cut by 1 base, the J end by 5 bases, with 13 bases between.

V and J are TRBV20-1 and TRBJ2-3; D uncertain. CDR1 is DFQATT and CDR2 is SNEGSKA in the germline V gene (reference sequence). Trimming removed 7 bases from V and 0 bases from J, with 17 bases in between. The CDR3 runs 15 residues. The CDR3 DNA reads TGCAGTGTTCCAGACCGGAGTACTAGCACAGATACGCAGTATTTT. Protein sequence: CSVPDRSTSTDTQYF.

This clonotype was counted a few times. The rearrangement uses TRBV11-2 and TRBJ2-3; a weak D match, TRBD2 (5 bases). Trimming took off 5 bases at V and 2 bases at J, with 11 bases between the two ends. Per the germline V gene, CDR1 is SGHAT and CDR2 is FQNNGV. The CDR3 is 14 residues long. DNA of the CDR3: TGTGCCAGCAGCCCAACGGGAACCACAGATACGCAGTATTTT. Amino acid sequence: CASSPTGTTDTQYF.

V and J are TRBV5-1 and TRBJ2-3; D perhaps matches TRBD2 (5 bases). The V end was cut by 4 bases, the J end by 7 bases, with 16 bases between. The CDR3 contains 14 residues. CDR1 and CDR2 from the germline V gene are SGHRS and YFSETQ. The CDR3 coding sequence is TGCGCCAGCAGCCTACCAGGAGGAGCAAATACGCAGTATTTT. Its protein product is CASSLPGGANTQYF.

J is TRBJ2-5 and V is TRBV29-1, with 11 bases aligning to TRBD1. V lost 7 bases and J lost 4; bases outside the gene matches: 5. This CDR3 region has 13 residues. Germline values: CDR1 SQVTM, CDR2 ANQGSEA. DNA of the CDR3: TGCAGCGCCGGGACAGGGGGATCAGAGACCCAGTACTTC. Translation: CSAGTGGSETQYF. Complete variable domain (other parts from reference TRBV29-1 and TRBJ2-5): SAVISQKPSRDICQRGTSLTIQCQVDSQVTMMFWYRQQPGQSLTLIATANQGSEATYESGFVIDKFPISRPNLTFSTLTVSNMSPEDSSIYLCSAGTGGSETQYFGPGTRLLVL.

This clonotype was counted a few times. The chain uses TRBV11-2 and TRBJ1-5; D unresolved. The CDR3 runs 18 residues. Germline CDR1 SGHAT, CDR2 FQNNGV. Trimming took 4 bases from V and 0 from J, leaving 19 bases between them. This chain's CDR3 is CASSSRTGSQYSNQPQHF. The CDR3 DNA follows: TGTGCCAGCAGCTCGCGGACGGGCAGCCAATATAGCAATCAGCCCCAGCATTTT. The full variable domain, with the rest looked up from reference TRBV11-2 and TRBJ1-5, is EAGVAQSPRYKIIEKRQSVAFWCNPISGHATLYWYQQILGQGPKLLIQFQNNGVVDDSQLPKDRFSAERLKGVDSTLKIQPAKLEDSAVYLCASSSRTGSQYSNQPQHFGDGTRLSIL.

J is TRBJ1-5 and V is TRBV15; weak D call: TRBD1 (6 bases). Trimming left V 3 bases short and J 6 bases short, with 12 bases between. Looked up from germline, CDR1 is LNHNV and CDR2 is YYDKDF (reference sequence). CDR3 length: 14 amino acids. As DNA, the CDR3 is TGTGCCACCAGCAGGAAAACAGGGTTTCAGCCCCAGCATTTT. Its translation: CATSRKTGFQPQHF.